The rows below give T cell receptor beta chains drawn from one sample of a study of blood T cell repertoires in COVID-19. Some clones are missing from TCRdb's copy, which holds only in-frame ones; the method was immunoSEQ multiplex PCR. The sample has about 250,000 clones; about 90% are singletons. Sequenced input: peripheral blood. These receptors were taken from a man older than 75 with acute or convalescent COVID-19. Both conserved end residues are part of each CDR3. D genes are given only for firm matches. A clone size is listed for some rows: how often the clone was seen (once, few, many), or a class if it is expanded.

d_gene: TRBD1
abundance: NA
j_gene: TRBJ1-4
v_gene: TRBV4-1
CDR3nt: TGCGCCAGCAGCCAAGATTGGGGCACAGGGGGCAATGAAAAACTGTTTTTT
CDR3aa: CASSQDWGTGGNEKLFF

d_gene: NA
abundance: NA
j_gene: TRBJ1-6
v_gene: TRBV7-8
CDR3nt: TGTGCCAGCAGCTTAGATCCGGGAATGGGGAATTCACCCCTCCACTTT
CDR3aa: CASSLDPGMGNSPLHF

d_gene: TRBD1
abundance: NA
j_gene: TRBJ1-1
v_gene: TRBV5-5
CDR3nt: TGTGCCAGCAGCTTACAGGGACAGATGAACACTGAAGCTTTCTTT
CDR3aa: CASSLQGQMNTEAFF

d_gene: TRBD1
abundance: once
j_gene: TRBJ1-2
v_gene: TRBV12-3/TRBV12-4
CDR3nt: TGTGCCAGCAGTTTAACAGGGGTCGGCTACACCTTC
CDR3aa: CASSLTGVGYTF

d_gene: NA
abundance: NA
j_gene: TRBJ1-5
v_gene: TRBV18
CDR3nt: TGTGCCAGCTCACCAGGGAAGGGGTATCAGCCCCAGCATTTT
CDR3aa: CASSPGKGYQPQHF

d_gene: NA
abundance: NA
j_gene: TRBJ1-5
v_gene: TRBV19
CDR3nt: TGTGCCAGTAGTATGGGGGGAGGGGGGCGATCAGCGGCCCAGCATTTT
CDR3aa: CASSMGGGGRSAAQHF

d_gene: NA
abundance: NA
j_gene: TRBJ1-2
v_gene: TRBV29-1
CDR3nt: TGCAGCGTTGAAGTGGTAGGGGGACACTATGGCTACACCTTC
CDR3aa: CSVEVVGGHYGYTF

d_gene: NA
abundance: once
j_gene: TRBJ1-4
v_gene: TRBV5-1
CDR3nt: TGCGCCAGCAGCCAAACAGGGATTAATGAAAAACTGTTTTTT
CDR3aa: CASSQTGINEKLFF

d_gene: NA
abundance: NA
j_gene: TRBJ2-4
v_gene: TRBV12-3/TRBV12-4
CDR3nt: TGTGCCAGCAGTTTTGGAGAAAACATTCAGTACTTC
CDR3aa: CASSFGENIQYF

d_gene: TRBD1
abundance: NA
j_gene: TRBJ2-2
v_gene: TRBV9
CDR3nt: TGTGCCAGCAGCGTCCTCACAGGGGAGACCGGGGAGCTGTTTTTT
CDR3aa: CASSVLTGETGELFF

d_gene: NA
abundance: NA
j_gene: TRBJ1-4
v_gene: TRBV7-9
CDR3nt: TGTGCCAGCAGCCCAGGGGACCTCTATAATGAAAAACTGTTTTTT
CDR3aa: CASSPGDLYNEKLFF

d_gene: TRBD1
abundance: once
j_gene: TRBJ1-3
v_gene: TRBV6-2/TRBV6-3
CDR3nt: TGTGCCAGCAGTTACCCGGGACAGCGCCGGCCGAGCTCTGGAAACACCATATATTTT
CDR3aa: CASSYPGQRRPSSGNTIYF

d_gene: NA
abundance: NA
j_gene: TRBJ1-5
v_gene: TRBV2
CDR3nt: TGTGCCAGCAGGGGGCCACAGTGGAACCAGCCCCAGCATTTT
CDR3aa: CASRGPQWNQPQHF

d_gene: TRBD2
abundance: NA
j_gene: TRBJ2-5
v_gene: TRBV5-1
CDR3nt: TGCGCCAGCAGCTTGGTCCCTAGCGGTGAGACCCAGTACTTC
CDR3aa: CASSLVPSGETQYF

d_gene: TRBD1
abundance: NA
j_gene: TRBJ1-6
v_gene: TRBV5-1
CDR3nt: TGCGCCAGCAGCCCCCGACAGGGCGATAATTCACCCCTCCACTTT
CDR3aa: CASSPRQGDNSPLHF

d_gene: NA
abundance: NA
j_gene: TRBJ2-7
v_gene: TRBV28
CDR3nt: TGTGCCGGCAGTGTCAGGGGCAGTCTCTCCTACGAGCAGTACTTC
CDR3aa: CAGSVRGSLSYEQYF

d_gene: NA
abundance: few
j_gene: TRBJ1-3
v_gene: TRBV16
CDR3nt: TGTGCCAGCAGCCCAGGTCGCGGAGGGAACACCATATATTTT
CDR3aa: CASSPGRGGNTIYF

d_gene: NA
abundance: NA
j_gene: TRBJ1-5
v_gene: TRBV23-1
CDR3nt: TGCGCCAGCAGTCACCTTCTGAACGGTGATAGCAATCAGCCCCAGCATTTT
CDR3aa: CASSHLLNGDSNQPQHF

d_gene: NA
abundance: NA
j_gene: TRBJ1-3
v_gene: TRBV19
CDR3nt: TGTGCCAGTAGTTCACGGGAAAACGGGAACACCATATATTTT
CDR3aa: CASSSRENGNTIYF

d_gene: NA
abundance: few
j_gene: TRBJ1-4
v_gene: TRBV18
CDR3nt: TGTGCCAGCTCACCACGATCGGGGGCAACTAATGAAAAACTGTTTTTT
CDR3aa: CASSPRSGATNEKLFF

d_gene: NA
abundance: NA
j_gene: TRBJ2-5
v_gene: TRBV2
CDR3nt: TGTGCCAGCAGCGCGGGCAGGAGAGAGACCCAGTACTTC
CDR3aa: CASSAGRRETQYF

d_gene: TRBD1
abundance: NA
j_gene: TRBJ1-4
v_gene: TRBV2
CDR3nt: TGTGCCAGCTCAGGGGGGCGTCTATCCCCAATTAATGAAAAACTGTTTTTT
CDR3aa: CASSGGRLSPINEKLFF

d_gene: NA
abundance: NA
j_gene: TRBJ1-5
v_gene: TRBV6-2/TRBV6-3
CDR3nt: TGTGCCAGCAGTATTCCGGCCGGTTGGGGCGATCAGCCCCAGCATTTT
CDR3aa: CASSIPAGWGDQPQHF

d_gene: NA
abundance: NA
j_gene: TRBJ1-5
v_gene: TRBV6-2/TRBV6-3
CDR3nt: TGTGCCAGCAGTTACCAGGGTGATTCGTCCCAGCATTTT
CDR3aa: CASSYQGDSSQHF

d_gene: NA
abundance: NA
j_gene: TRBJ1-2
v_gene: TRBV5-4
CDR3nt: TGTGCCAGCAGCCTCCGAGGGGGGGGCCACTATGGCTACACCTTC
CDR3aa: CASSLRGGGHYGYTF

d_gene: NA
abundance: NA
j_gene: TRBJ2-7
v_gene: TRBV6-5
CDR3nt: TGTGCCAGCAGACCGAACAGGGATTCCTACGAGCAGTACTTC
CDR3aa: CASRPNRDSYEQYF

d_gene: NA
abundance: few
j_gene: TRBJ1-1
v_gene: TRBV18
CDR3nt: TGTGCCAGCTCGGAGATGAACACTGAAGCTTTCTTT
CDR3aa: CASSEMNTEAFF

d_gene: NA
abundance: NA
j_gene: TRBJ2-2
v_gene: TRBV29-1
CDR3nt: TGCAGCGTGAAGCGGGCAGCCGGGCAGGGCACCGGGGAGCTGTTTTTT
CDR3aa: CSVKRAAGQGTGELFF

d_gene: NA
abundance: NA
j_gene: TRBJ2-3
v_gene: TRBV29-1
CDR3nt: TGCAGCGTTGATTCCTCTGTTAGCACAGATACGCAGTATTTT
CDR3aa: CSVDSSVSTDTQYF

d_gene: NA
abundance: NA
j_gene: TRBJ2-3
v_gene: TRBV11-2
CDR3nt: TGTGCCAGCAGCTTAGGAGGGGATACGCAGTATTTT
CDR3aa: CASSLGGDTQYF

d_gene: TRBD2
abundance: NA
j_gene: TRBJ2-7
v_gene: TRBV18
CDR3nt: TGTGCCAGCTCACCAGCTAGCGGGACCTCCTACGAGCAGTACTTC
CDR3aa: CASSPASGTSYEQYF

d_gene: TRBD2
abundance: NA
j_gene: TRBJ2-2
v_gene: TRBV19
CDR3nt: TGTGCCAGTAGTTGGGAGGGGCGCCGTGGCGGGGAGCTGTTTTTT
CDR3aa: CASSWEGRRGGELFF

d_gene: NA
abundance: NA
j_gene: TRBJ1-6
v_gene: TRBV7-9
CDR3nt: TGTGCCAGCAGCTTAGCTAATACAGGGAAATCACCCCTCCACTTT
CDR3aa: CASSLANTGKSPLHF

d_gene: NA
abundance: NA
j_gene: TRBJ1-1
v_gene: TRBV12-3/TRBV12-4
CDR3nt: TGTGCCAGCAGTTTGCAGGGATACACTGAAGCTTTCTTT
CDR3aa: CASSLQGYTEAFF

d_gene: NA
abundance: NA
j_gene: TRBJ1-4
v_gene: TRBV2
CDR3nt: TGTGCCAGCAGTATCGTAGGACAGACTAATGAAAAACTGTTTTTT
CDR3aa: CASSIVGQTNEKLFF